This TCR beta chain came from a study of cytomegalovirus exposure and HLA in healthy donors. The study, taken as a whole, reports: The Asian-associated ancestry cluster reportedly had fewer N-insertions than the approximately 670-donor mean in a later analysis. Analyzed later, most CMV-associated TCR beta chains appeared HLA-restricted.

Trimming took 6 bases from V and 2 from J; bases not matched to a gene: 7. This CDR3 has 15 amino acids. Germline loops: CDR1 MDHEN, CDR2 SYDVKM. Every donor was a healthy person donating bone marrow. On this clone itself: Antigen: not known.

The PCR contained 60 Vbeta and 13 Jbeta primers. Sequencing was performed with immunoSEQ multiplex PCR; in TCRdb, only in-frame clones are kept and a portion is missing. Among around 120,000 clones listed, around three quarters were seen once. The clonotype originates from a woman between 40 and 50 years old in good health and CMV-seronegative. The sequencing sample was made of PBMCs. The V and J genes are TRBV28 and TRBJ2-3; 8 nucleotides agree with TRBD2. CDR3 sequence: CASSPTSGATDTQYF. The CDR3 DNA is TGTGCCAGCAGCCCCACTAGCGGCGCCACAGATACGCAGTATTTT.